The 25 T cell receptor beta chains in this list originate from one sample, sequenced in a study of blood T cell repertoires in COVID-19. Profiling relied on immunoSEQ multiplex PCR, and the TCRdb table lists in-frame clones only, not all of them. The data show 150,000 to 200,000 clones, around 79% seen once. The sequencing input was peripheral blood. The receptors were sampled from a woman between 35 and 50 years old with COVID-19, enrolled during active disease.

The CDR3 here is CVRSLYRGGSGNTIYF. The CDR3 DNA follows: TGTGTCAGAAGCTTGTACAGGGGGGGCTCTGGAAACACCATATATTTT. The rearrangement uses TRBV7-5 and TRBJ1-3; the DNA was not used to check the table's D call, TRBD1. TRBV7-5 is classified as a pseudogene. The CDR3 has 16 amino acids.

The chain links TRBV2 to TRBJ2-7; 9 bases align to TRBD1. Germline CDR1 SNHLY, CDR2 FYNNEI. J gave up 5 bases and V 1 base, and 6 bases lay outside the gene matches. The CDR3 is 15 residues long. The CDR3: CASSEVGTGSDEQYF. In DNA, the CDR3 is TGTGCCAGCAGTGAAGTTGGGACAGGGTCCGACGAGCAGTACTTC.

The chain is built from TRBV6-5 and TRBJ2-7; D may be TRBD1 (6 bases). This CDR3 has 13 amino acids. Trimming shortened V by 6 bases and J by 4 bases, and 13 bases separated the two germline ends. The germline V gene has CDR1 MNHEY and CDR2 SVGAGI. The CDR3 loop reads CASRLTGNYEQYF. DNA of the CDR3: TGTGCCAGCAGGTTGACAGGAAATTACGAGCAGTACTTC.

The gene calls are TRBV27 and TRBJ1-2, with D possibly being TRBD1 (6 bases). V lost 5 bases and J lost 4, with 17 bases in between. Germline V gene sequence: CDR1 MNHEY, CDR2 SMNVEV (reference sequence). CDR3 length equals 15 residues. In DNA form, the CDR3 reads TGTGCCAGCAGTACCCCGGGACAAGGAGTCTATGGCTACACCTTC. This sequence encodes CASSTPGQGVYGYTF.

In its sample, this clone was seen a few times. This chain links TRBV4-2 with TRBJ1-4, with D maybe TRBD1 (5 bases). The CDR3 sequence is 16 residues long. V lost 1 base to trimming and J lost 6 bases, with 15 bases between them. Germline V CDR1 and CDR2: LGHNA, YNFKEQ. CDR3 loop: CASSQARGSMDEKLFF. Written as DNA, the CDR3 is TGTGCCAGCAGCCAAGCAAGGGGCAGTATGGATGAAAAACTGTTTTTT.

The chain links TRBV6-5 to TRBJ1-5; 7 bases agree with TRBD1. The V gene's germline CDR1 is MNHEY and CDR2 SVGAGI. J gave up 6 bases and V 5 bases, and 7 bases lay outside the gene matches. CDR3 length: 14 residues. The CDR3 bases are TGTGCCAGCAGTAGTGGGACAGCTAGTCAGCCCCAGCATTTT. Translation gives CASSSGTASQPQHF.

This clone was observed a few times. The rearrangement joins TRBV7-9 to TRBJ1-5; weak D call: TRBD1 (5 bases). Per germline, CDR1 SEHNR and CDR2 FQNEAQ (reference sequence). The CDR3 runs 13 residues. Trimming removed 3 bases from V and 6 bases from J, with 9 bases in between. As DNA, the CDR3 is TGTGCCAGCAGCTTGGACACAGTTCAGCCCCAGCATTTT. Protein: CASSLDTVQPQHF.

This clone was observed a single time. It may be a read error: a sequence one base away is much more abundant. V is TRBV9 and J is TRBJ2-3; TRBD2 matches at 10 bases. The CDR3 has 15 residues. Germline V gene lookup returns CDR1 SGDLS and CDR2 YYNGEE. V trimming: 2 bases; J trimming: 2 bases; junction bases outside the gene matches: 2. The CDR3 loop reads CASSVTSGYTDTQYF. Here the CDR3 DNA reads TGTGCCAGCAGCGTGACTAGCGGGTACACAGATACGCAGTATTTT.

This clone was observed once. The V and J genes are TRBV6-5 and TRBJ2-7, with D maybe TRBD1 (6 bases). V was pared by 4 bases and J by 0 bases, with 13 bases between. The CDR3 contains 15 residues. Germline V lookup: CDR1 MNHEY, CDR2 SVGAGI. Written as DNA, the CDR3 is TGTGCCAGCAGTTCCAGGGGTCCCTTCTCCTACGAGCAGTACTTC. It yields the protein CASSSRGPFSYEQYF.

The CDR3 here is CASSVGVGRAETQYF. The CDR3, as DNA: TGTGCCAGCAGCGTAGGGGTCGGGAGGGCAGAGACCCAGTACTTC. The gene calls are TRBV9 and TRBJ2-5; 8 nucleotides align to TRBD2. V shed 0 bases, J shed 4 bases, and the junction held 5 bases outside the gene matches. Germline loops: CDR1 SGDLS, CDR2 YYNGEE. This CDR3 has 15 amino acids. Complete variable domain (other parts from reference TRBV9 and TRBJ2-5): DSGVTQTPKHLITATGQRVTLRCSPRSGDLSVYWYQQSLDQGLQFLIQYYNGEERAKGNILERFSAQQFPDLHSELNLSSLELGDSALYFCASSVGVGRAETQYFGPGTRLLVL.

The CDR3 protein is CASSRKESGPDNEQFF. The CDR3 DNA reads as TGTGCCAGCAGCCGTAAGGAGAGCGGCCCGGACAATGAGCAGTTCTTC. The rearrangement uses TRBV11-2 and TRBJ2-1, with D possibly TRBD2 on 5 matching bases. This CDR3 comprises 16 residues. V was trimmed by 5 bases and J by 5 bases, leaving 19 bases between them. The V gene's germline CDR1 is SGHAT and CDR2 FQNNGV.

The genes are TRBV30 and TRBJ2-3; TRBD2 aligns across 7 bases. Trimming took 2 bases from V and 0 from J; bases not matched to a gene: 5. The germline V gene encodes CDR1 GTSNPN and CDR2 SVGIG (reference sequence). This CDR3 contains 15 residues. The CDR3 loop is CAWSPGLTSTDTQYF. The CDR3 DNA is TGTGCCTGGAGTCCGGGACTAACTAGCACAGATACGCAGTATTTT.

J is TRBJ2-1 and V is TRBV27; the D is unclear. CDR1 and CDR2 (germline): MNHEY, SMNVEV (reference sequence). Trimming removed 3 bases at V and 7 bases at J, with 22 bases between. This CDR3 is 17 amino acids long. As DNA, the CDR3 is TGTGCCAGCAGTTTTCGTATCGAGAGTAGTCCCCGGAATGAGCAGTTCTTC. The encoded protein is CASSFRIESSPRNEQFF.

This chain uses TRBV6-5 with TRBJ1-2, with TRBD1 as a possible D gene (5 bases). This CDR3 is 13 amino acids long. Per the germline V gene, CDR1 is MNHEY and CDR2 is SVGAGI. Trimming left V 7 bases short and J 2 bases short, with 11 bases between. The CDR3 loop reads CASTWEGNYGYTF. The CDR3 DNA sequence: TGTGCCAGCACCTGGGAGGGGAACTATGGCTACACCTTC.

This clone was counted once. This chain connects TRBV9 to TRBJ2-2; 13 bases align to TRBD2. Germline V gene sequence: CDR1 SGDLS, CDR2 YYNGEE. The junction had 0 bases not matched to a gene; V was cut back by 3 bases and J by 4 bases. The CDR3 is 15 amino acids. The CDR3 spells CASSGTSGGTGELFF. As DNA, the CDR3 is TGTGCCAGCAGCGGGACTAGCGGGGGCACCGGGGAGCTGTTTTTT.

The genes are TRBV7-2 and TRBJ1-5, with 7 bases aligning to TRBD1. CDR1 SGHTA and CDR2 FQGNSA come from the germline V gene. V dropped 5 bases and J dropped 4; count of bases not matched to a gene: 8. The CDR3 runs 15 residues. DNA of the CDR3: TGTGCCAGCAGCCAGGACAGGATTCCAAATCAGCCCCAGCATTTT. This encodes CASSQDRIPNQPQHF.

This chain connects TRBV5-1 to TRBJ1-1; D is unresolved. Trimming left V 4 bases short and J 1 base short, with 14 bases between. Per germline, CDR1 SGHRS and CDR2 YFSETQ. The CDR3 consists of 15 residues. The CDR3 bases are TGCGCCAGCAGCGGAGTGCGGGAGGGGAACACTGAAGCTTTCTTT. It yields the protein CASSGVREGNTEAFF.

This clone was observed many times. The chain recombines TRBV27 with TRBJ2-7, with 7 bases fitting TRBD2. The CDR3 runs 14 residues. With V trimmed by 5 bases and J by 2 bases, 6 bases remained unmatched. Germline V gene sequence: CDR1 MNHEY, CDR2 SMNVEV (reference sequence). CDR3 protein: CASSRSGSPYEQYF. DNA of the CDR3: TGTGCCAGCAGTCGTAGCGGGTCGCCCTACGAGCAGTACTTC.

The chain links TRBV18 to TRBJ2-5; the D gene is possibly TRBD1 (6 bases). Trimming left V 3 bases short and J 2 bases short, with 13 bases between. The CDR3 loop spans 15 amino acids. Per the germline V gene, CDR1 is KGHSH and CDR2 is LQKENI. DNA for the CDR3: TGTGCCAGCTCACCGCAGGACAGTAAACAAGAGACCCAGTACTTC. The encoded protein is CASSPQDSKQETQYF.

The chain has TRBV4-1 and TRBJ2-1, with D possibly matching TRBD2 (6 bases). Germline CDR1 and CDR2: MGHRA and YSYEKL. The CDR3 totals 16 residues. V gave up 0 bases and J gave up 7 bases, with 16 bases separating them. As DNA, the CDR3 is TGCGCCAGCAGCCAAGATGCGGCGGGACGTAGGAATGAGCAGTTCTTC. This codes for CASSQDAAGRRNEQFF.

The CDR3 reads CASSQGRGEGTQYF. In DNA, the CDR3 is TGTGCCAGCAGCCAAGGCCGCGGAGAGGGCACGCAGTATTTT. The rearrangement uses TRBV3-1 (or the pseudogene TRBV3-2) and TRBJ2-3; possibly TRBD2 for D (5 bases). With 1 base removed from V and 9 bases from J, the gap between germline ends came to 14 bases. Germline V gene data show CDR1 as LGHDT and CDR2 as YNNKEL (reference sequence). The CDR3 loop spans 14 amino acids.

V usage is TRBV18 and J usage is TRBJ2-5; weak D call: TRBD2 (5 bases). Trimming removed 2 bases at V and 3 bases at J, with 7 bases between. Germline loops: CDR1 KGHSH, CDR2 LQKENI. CDR3 length: 13 residues. CDR3: CASSPNGEETQYF. The CDR3 region has the DNA TGTGCCAGCTCACCAAACGGGGAAGAGACCCAGTACTTC.

This clone occurred once. The chain combines TRBV30 with TRBJ1-4, with 7 bases identical to TRBD1. V was clipped by 1 base and J by 8 bases; unmatched bases: 10. From germline, CDR1 is GTSNPN and CDR2 SVGIG (reference sequence). This CDR3 contains 15 residues. This CDR3 is CAWSARQGLREKLFF. DNA of the CDR3: TGTGCCTGGAGTGCCCGACAGGGCCTCCGAGAAAAACTGTTTTTT.

The rearrangement links TRBV3-1 (or the pseudogene TRBV3-2) to TRBJ2-7, with D maybe TRBD1 (6 bases). Looked up from germline, CDR1 is LGHDT and CDR2 is YNNKEL (reference sequence). Trimming stripped 0 bases from V and 6 bases from J, with 12 bases between. The CDR3 extends over 14 amino acids. CDR3: CASSQDPTGREQYF. In DNA, the CDR3 is TGTGCCAGCAGCCAAGACCCTACAGGGCGCGAGCAGTACTTC.

This CDR3 is CASSLTGGRPYGYTF. The CDR3 DNA follows: TGTGCCAGCAGTTTAACGGGGGGGCGTCCTTATGGCTACACCTTC. V and J are TRBV27 and TRBJ1-2, with D tentatively TRBD1 (6 bases). With 2 bases removed from V and 5 bases from J, the gap between germline ends came to 15 bases. From germline, CDR1 is MNHEY and CDR2 SMNVEV (reference sequence). The CDR3 length is 15 residues.